A selection of T cell receptor beta chains follows, all from one sample in a study of T cells in Graves' hyperthyroidism and ophthalmopathy. TCRdb called the multiplex PCR reads again in MiXCR, with one record for every CDR3 protein. The data show hundreds of thousands of distinct CDR3 sequences, 15% to 19% seen once. Sequencing was carried out using blood. The origin of the receptors is a young woman with Graves' hyperthyroidism. CDR3s include the opening cysteine and the closing phenylalanine or tryptophan. D genes are given only for firm matches. Part of the rows lack a size; the others show once, few, many or a class for expanded clones.

size: -
D: TRBD2
J: TRBJ2-1
V: TRBV3-1
DNA: TGTGCCAGCAGCCAACTACATGGGACTAGCGCGTACAATGAGCAGTTCTTC
CDR3: CASSQLHGTSAYNEQFF

size: many
D: TRBD2
J: TRBJ2-7
V: TRBV6-1
DNA: TGTGCCAGCAGCCCAATTCCAGCGGGATCCTACGAGCAGTACTTC
CDR3: CASSPIPAGSYEQYF

size: -
D: -
J: TRBJ2-1
V: TRBV19
DNA: TGTGCCAGTAGTATCTATGGCGGGCGATCCAATGAGCAGTTCTTC
CDR3: CASSIYGGRSNEQFF

size: -
D: -
J: TRBJ2-5
V: TRBV6-4
DNA: TGTGCCAGCAGTATACTCCGCTGGGAGACCCAGTACTTC
CDR3: CASSILRWETQYF

size: many
D: TRBD1
J: TRBJ1-2
V: TRBV20-1
DNA: TGCAGTGCAGAAGAACAGGGGGCGGGTGGCTACACCTTC
CDR3: CSAEEQGAGGYTF

size: few
D: TRBD2
J: TRBJ2-4
V: TRBV7-2
DNA: TGTGCCAGCAGCTTTAGCGGGGGGTGGGGAGCCAAAAACATTCAGTACTTC
CDR3: CASSFSGGWGAKNIQYF

size: few
D: -
J: TRBJ1-4
V: TRBV5-6
DNA: TGTGCCAGCAGCTTGAACCCTGCAACTAATGAAAAACTGTTTTTT
CDR3: CASSLNPATNEKLFF

size: -
D: -
J: TRBJ1-5
V: TRBV6-5
DNA: TGTGCCAGCAGTTACTCTGGGGGTTCTTCCCAGCCCCAGCATTTT
CDR3: CASSYSGGSSQPQHF

size: -
D: TRBD1
J: TRBJ1-2
V: TRBV5-1
DNA: TGCGTCAGCAGCGCACAGGGGCCCGACTATGGCTACACCTTC
CDR3: CVSSAQGPDYGYTF

size: -
D: TRBD2
J: TRBJ2-7
V: TRBV24-1
DNA: TGTGCCACCAGTCTGTCGGCGGGAGGCTCGAATGAGCAGTACTTC
CDR3: CATSLSAGGSNEQYF

size: many
D: -
J: TRBJ1-6
V: TRBV7-9
DNA: TGTGCCAGTACTAGGGCGAGTAATTCACCCCTCCACTTT
CDR3: CASTRASNSPLHF

size: many
D: TRBD1
J: TRBJ1-5
V: TRBV7-6
DNA: TGTGCCAGCAGCGTCACAGGGGATAGCAATCAGCCCCAGCATTTT
CDR3: CASSVTGDSNQPQHF

size: many
D: TRBD1
J: TRBJ1-3
V: TRBV2
DNA: TGTGCCAGCAGGGCCAGGGGGCTAGGAAACACCATATATTTT
CDR3: CASRARGLGNTIYF

size: many
D: TRBD1
J: TRBJ1-2
V: TRBV11-1
DNA: TGTGCCAGCAGCACCGGGACAGCGAACTATGGCTACACCTTC
CDR3: CASSTGTANYGYTF

size: -
D: -
J: TRBJ1-4
V: TRBV3-1
DNA: TGTGCCAGCAGCCATCTTCTTGCCCCGGATGAAAAACTGTTTTTT
CDR3: CASSHLLAPDEKLFF

size: -
D: -
J: TRBJ1-5
V: TRBV6-5
DNA: TGTGCCAGCAGTTACTCGATTATGGGAAATCAGCCCCAGCATTTT
CDR3: CASSYSIMGNQPQHF

size: few
D: TRBD1
J: TRBJ2-3
V: TRBV24-1
DNA: TGTGCCACCAGTGACCAGGGACAGGGGATCGATACGCAGTATTTT
CDR3: CATSDQGQGIDTQYF

size: few
D: -
J: TRBJ1-2
V: TRBV19
DNA: TGTGCCACCGGATGGCCGCACGGGGGGGACTATGGCTACACCTTC
CDR3: CATGWPHGGDYGYTF

size: many
D: TRBD1
J: TRBJ2-5
V: TRBV7-3
DNA: TGTGCCAGCAGCCAAGGACAGGGGTCCGTCCAAGAGACCCAGTACTTC
CDR3: CASSQGQGSVQETQYF

size: many
D: -
J: TRBJ2-5
V: TRBV7-2
DNA: TGTGCCAGCAGCTTACATGGGGTGGGCGGCGAGACCCAGTACTTC
CDR3: CASSLHGVGGETQYF

size: -
D: TRBD2
J: TRBJ2-2
V: TRBV9
DNA: TGTGCCAGCAGCGTAACTAGCGGGGCGAACACCGGGGAGCTGTTTTTT
CDR3: CASSVTSGANTGELFF

size: -
D: -
J: TRBJ1-6
V: TRBV19
DNA: TGTGCCAGTAGCCACGAGGGTTATAATTCACCCCTCCACTTT
CDR3: CASSHEGYNSPLHF

size: few
D: TRBD1
J: TRBJ1-6
V: TRBV20-1
DNA: TGCAGTGCTCGGTCGGGACAGGGGACTTCACCCCTCCACTTT
CDR3: CSARSGQGTSPLHF

size: few
D: -
J: TRBJ1-1
V: TRBV9
DNA: TGTGCCAGCAGCGCAGACCAGGGCAAGAACACTGAAGCTTTCTTT
CDR3: CASSADQGKNTEAFF

size: many
D: TRBD2
J: TRBJ2-5
V: TRBV28
DNA: TGTGCCAGCAGCGTATCACTAGCGGGACCAAGAGAGCAGTACTTC
CDR3: CASSVSLAGPREQYF

size: many
D: -
J: TRBJ1-5
V: TRBV11-2
DNA: TGTGCCAGCAGCCGCGGGAGGACGCCCCAGCATTTT
CDR3: CASSRGRTPQHF

size: many
D: TRBD1
J: TRBJ1-1
V: TRBV7-3
DNA: TGTGCCAGCAGTCTAACAGGGGGCACTGAAGCTTTCTTT
CDR3: CASSLTGGTEAFF

size: -
D: -
J: TRBJ2-6
V: TRBV7-6
DNA: TGTGCCAGCGGTCCCGGGTCTGGGGCCAACGTCCTGACTTTC
CDR3: CASGPGSGANVLTF

size: many
D: -
J: TRBJ2-7
V: TRBV6-1
DNA: TGTGCCAGCAGTAGAGGGCCGCTGGGGGGTAGCTCCTACGAGCAGTACTTC
CDR3: CASSRGPLGGSSYEQYF

size: -
D: -
J: TRBJ2-6
V: TRBV7-9
DNA: TGTGCCAGCAGCATTCCGGGACTTCAAATCTCTGGGGCCAACGTCCTGACTTTC
CDR3: CASSIPGLQISGANVLTF